This T cell receptor (beta chain) appears in the sequencing data of a study of T cells in Graves' hyperthyroidism and ophthalmopathy. Study findings and constraints: Through a model of 13 V-J features, ophthalmopathy was separated from stable hyperthyroidism.

The investigators amplified TCR beta CDR3 regions from RNA transcripts. The TCR CDR3 was amplified in a first-round RT-PCR using the HTBI primer set. Each CDR3 protein is one row after TCRdb ran MiXCR on the multiplex PCR reads. The data hold around 720,000 distinct CDR3 sequences, with about a third observed a single time. The CDR3 is 13 residues long. Trimming stripped 6 bases from V and 4 bases from J, with 12 bases between. CDR1 is MNHEY, CDR2 SMNVEV, per germline (reference sequence). A note on this clonotype: Its antigen is undetermined.

The chain uses TRBV27 and TRBJ1-2; a weak D match, TRBD1 (5 bases). The sample was blood. The clonotype comes from a middle-aged woman with Graves' hyperthyroidism. CDR3 DNA: TGTGCCAGCAGGGCAGGGATTACCTATGGCTACACCTTC. This sequence encodes CASRAGITYGYTF.